What follows is one T cell receptor beta chain and its context. The study ran its PCR with 60 Vbeta and 13 Jbeta primers. Here immunoSEQ multiplex PCR was the method, and the copy in TCRdb shows in-frame clones only, minus some. Altogether fewer than 150,000 clones are present, roughly 73% being singletons, with the ten largest covering around an eighth. This sample stems from a study of cytomegalovirus exposure and HLA in healthy donors. There are 13 residues in the CDR3. V lost 2 bases and J lost 6, with 10 bases in between. Germline-derived CDR1 and CDR2 are GTSNPN and SVGIG (reference sequence). The sequencing input was PBMCs. J is TRBJ2-2 and V is TRBV30; TRBD1 might be the D (5 bases). This TCR derives from a human donor in good health. The CDR3 sequence is CAWSFRAAGELFF. The CDR3 region has the DNA TGTGCCTGGAGTTTCAGGGCGGCCGGGGAGCTGTTTTTT.